A single TCR beta chain is shown here with its context. Cohort 3 donors were reported recovered after two negative PCRs, clearance, or symptom resolution. These data come from a study of blood T cell repertoires in COVID-19. Study-wide background: Sites across the United States, Italy and Spain contributed samples from acute and convalescent COVID-19.

Methods used by the authors: Amplification of reference gene primers provided the estimated nucleated cell counts. Produced via immunoSEQ multiplex PCR; TCRdb's table is partial and in-frame only. V and J calls and clone size are given by that table; D and trimming were obtained from the DNA. The sample has hundreds of thousands of clones, around 89% seen once. Germline CDR1 is SGDLS and CDR2 is YYNGEE. The V end was cut by 4 bases, the J end by 0 bases, with 11 bases between. CDR3 length: 15 residues. The rearrangement joins TRBV9 to TRBJ1-3; D unclear. The clonotype was recovered from a woman under 40 who had recovered from COVID-19. Source material: PBMCs or T cells enriched from blood (not recorded which). CDR3: CASSSLGSSGNTIYF. DNA for the CDR3: TGTGCCAGCAGCTCCCTTGGCAGCTCTGGAAACACCATATATTTT. Combining the CDR3 with reference TRBV9 and TRBJ1-3 gives the whole variable domain DSGVTQTPKHLITATGQRVTLRCSPRSGDLSVYWYQQSLDQGLQFLIQYYNGEERAKGNILERFSAQQFPDLHSELNLSSLELGDSALYFCASSSLGSSGNTIYFGEGSWLTVV.